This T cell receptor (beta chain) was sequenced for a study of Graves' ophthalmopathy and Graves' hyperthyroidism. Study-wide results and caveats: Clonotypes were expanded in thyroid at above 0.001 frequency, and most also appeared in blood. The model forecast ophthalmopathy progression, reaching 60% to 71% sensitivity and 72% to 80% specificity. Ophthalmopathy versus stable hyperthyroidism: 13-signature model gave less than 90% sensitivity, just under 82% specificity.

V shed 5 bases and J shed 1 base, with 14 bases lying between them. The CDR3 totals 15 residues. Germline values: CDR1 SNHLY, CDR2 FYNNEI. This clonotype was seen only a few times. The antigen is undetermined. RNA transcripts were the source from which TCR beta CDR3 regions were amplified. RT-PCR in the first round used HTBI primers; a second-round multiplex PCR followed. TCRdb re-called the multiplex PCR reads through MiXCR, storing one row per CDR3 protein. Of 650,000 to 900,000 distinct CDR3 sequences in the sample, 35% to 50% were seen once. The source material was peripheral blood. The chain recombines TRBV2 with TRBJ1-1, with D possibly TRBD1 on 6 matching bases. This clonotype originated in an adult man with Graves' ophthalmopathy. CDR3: CASSLSTGKNTEAFF. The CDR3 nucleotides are TGTGCCAGCAGTTTATCCACAGGGAAGAACACTGAAGCTTTCTTT.